A single sample is the source of the 25 T cell receptor beta chains below, sequenced in a study of tumor and adjacent non-tumor tissue in lung cancer. No cell sorting was done before RNA was extracted from the tissue. Three rounds of nested PCR, following a modified ARM-PCR protocol, produced the TCRbeta library. One entry per CDR3 protein results from TCRdb running MiXCR on the multiplex PCR reads. The table includes tens of thousands of distinct CDR3 sequences, roughly 80% detected once. Sample: lung tumor tissue. Source of these receptors: a woman aged 50 to 60 with non-small cell lung cancer.

As concerns this clonotype: An end of the junction differs from the germline gene, which may be a read error. This chain connects TRBV4-2 to TRBJ2-5, with TRBD2 matching 8 bases. In germline, CDR1 is LGHNA, CDR2 YNFKEQ. CDR3 size: 18 residues. The CDR3 DNA follows: TGTGCCAGCAACCAAGAAGGGAAACTAGCGGTGTACCAAGAGACGCAGTACTTC. Protein: CASNQEGKLAVYQETQYF.

Details on this clonotype: At one end, the junction sequence differs from germline, possibly due to a read error. V is TRBV6-1 and J is TRBJ1-2, with a weak D call TRBD1 (5 bases). The CDR3 totals 13 residues. Germline lookup yields CDR1 MNHNS and CDR2 SASEGT. The CDR3 bases are TGTGTCAGCAGTCCCCGAGGGACCTCCGGCTACACCTTC. It is translated as CVSSPRGTSGYTF.

As for this clonotype: A much larger clone lies a single base off, so this may be a read error. The genes are TRBV7-9 and TRBJ2-1; TRBD2 matches 11 bases. Germline CDR1 SEHNR, CDR2 FQNEAQ (reference sequence). The CDR3 length is 14 residues. This CDR3 is CAFSSGRSYNQQFF. CDR3 DNA sequence: TGTGCCTTCTCTAGCGGGAGGTCCTACAATCAGCAGTTCTTC.

V usage is TRBV6-5 and J usage is TRBJ2-5, with D possibly being TRBD1 or TRBD2 (7 bases each). V lost 8 bases to trimming and J lost 4 bases, with 17 bases between them. CDR1 and CDR2 from the germline V gene are MNHEY and SVGAGI. The CDR3 is 14 residues long. CDR3 in amino acids: CASAWGRGPETQYF. CDR3 DNA: TGTGCCAGCGCGTGGGGGAGGGGGCCAGAGACCCAGTACTTC.

For this clonotype: A junction boundary mismatches the germline segment, possibly from a read error. The chain carries TRBV7-8 and TRBJ1-2; D unclear. Germline lookup yields CDR1 SGHVS and CDR2 FQNEAQ. The CDR3 covers 13 residues. CDR3 region: CASSLSRDYGYTF. CDR3 in DNA: TGTGCCAGTAGCTTATCGCGGGACTATGGCTACACCTTC.

This clonotype showed up just a few times. One end of the junction fails to match germline, which may point to a read error. V is TRBV4-1 and J is TRBJ1-5, with D perhaps matching TRBD1 (6 bases). Near its end, the DNA agrees better with TRBJ2-3, so the J call may be wrong. The CDR3 extends over 18 amino acids. Germline loops: CDR1 MGHRA, CDR2 YSYEKL. The chain's CDR3 is CACSQKGTQGYSNQPQYF. Here the CDR3 DNA reads TGCGCCTGCAGCCAAAAGGGGACACAAGGGTATAGCAATCAGCCCCAGTATTTT.

The CDR3 protein is CANIGREGGGELFF. The CDR3 coding sequence is TGTGCCAACATCGGTAGGGAGGGTGGCGGGGAGCTGTTTTTT. This chain links TRBV28 with TRBJ2-2; 7 nucleotides agree with TRBD2. Unmatched junction bases numbered 12, after V lost 10 bases and J lost 7 bases. The germline V gene has CDR1 MDHEN and CDR2 SYDVKM. This CDR3 has 14 amino acids.

The sample holds one count of this clonotype. A read error may explain this, as a much larger clone is one base away. The chain carries TRBV7-2 and TRBJ2-3; tentatively, D is TRBD2 (6 bases). V was trimmed by 3 bases and J by 6 bases, leaving 19 bases between them. The length of the CDR3 is 16 residues. The germline V gene encodes CDR1 SGHTA and CDR2 FQGNSA. CDR3 protein: CTSSFPLARTLDTQYF. Here the CDR3 DNA reads TGTACCAGCAGCTTCCCTCTAGCGAGGACTTTGGATACGCAGTATTTT.

About this clonotype: An end of the junction does not agree with germline; a read error may underlie this. The chain couples TRBV10-2 to TRBJ2-7; tentatively, D is TRBD1 (6 bases). CDR1 is WSHSY and CDR2 is SAAADI in the germline V gene. The CDR3 is 15 amino acids. DNA for the CDR3: TGTGCCAGCAGAGAACCGGGACATGGGCATAGGGAGCAGTACTTC. As protein: CASREPGHGHREQYF.

Only one count was recorded for this clonotype. A junction boundary mismatches the germline segment, possibly from a read error. V gene TRBV12-3 or TRBV12-4 combines with J gene TRBJ2-5, with D perhaps matching TRBD2 (6 bases). The CDR3 length is 12 residues. The CDR3 DNA sequence: TGTGCCACCAGTTGGAGGCGGGGGACCCAGTACTTC. Translating gives CATSWRRGTQYF.

Comment on this clonotype: Germline and junction disagree at one end, which may indicate a read error. The chain combines TRBV6-1 with TRBJ2-5, with TRBD2 matching 10 bases. In germline, CDR1 is MNHNS, CDR2 SASEGT. CDR3 length: 17 residues. CDR3 protein: CASSVTLAGSAQESQYF. DNA for the CDR3: TGTGCCAGTAGTGTTACACTAGCGGGATCGGCACAAGAGTCCCAGTACTTC.

Only a few counts were recorded for this clonotype. A read error may explain this, as a much larger clone is one base away. This chain links TRBV6-5 with TRBJ2-1; 11 bases map to TRBD2. This CDR3 region has 14 residues. Germline CDR1 reads MNHEY; CDR2 reads SVGAGI. The CDR3 DNA sequence: TGTGCCAGCGGTTACCTGGGACTAGCGGATGAGCAGTTCTTC. This sequence encodes CASGYLGLADEQFF.

In regard to this clonotype: At one end, the junction sequence differs from germline, possibly due to a read error. The CDR3 sequence is CSVEHRGEKLLF. CDR3 DNA sequence: TGCAGCGTCGAACACCGTGGGGAAAAACTGTTATTT. The chain joins TRBV29-1 to TRBJ1-4; D not resolved. The CDR3 loop spans 12 amino acids. CDR1 and CDR2 (germline): SQVTM, ANQGSEA.

About this clonotype: Mismatch with germline at one junction end may stem from a read error. CDR3 protein: CAISPQSYTDMQYF. The CDR3 nucleotides are TGTGCCATCAGCCCACAGTCTTACACAGATATGCAGTATTTT. The chain employs TRBV28 and TRBJ2-3; no reliable D call. Per germline, CDR1 MDHEN and CDR2 SYDVKM. This CDR3 is built from 14 residues.

In this sample, this clonotype turned up once. J is TRBJ2-2 and V is TRBV9; perhaps TRBD1 as D (6 bases). CDR1 and CDR2 from the germline V gene are SGDLS and YYNGEE. Trimming cost V 4 bases and J 2 bases, with 12 bases left between them. The CDR3 is 15 amino acids. The CDR3 DNA is TGTGCCAGCAGCCTGGGACACACAAACACCGGGGAGCTGTTTTTT. This codes for CASSLGHTNTGELFF.

The chain has TRBV5-6 and TRBJ2-5; 8 bases are shared with TRBD1. The length of the CDR3 is 15 residues. Germline V gives CDR1 SGHDT, CDR2 YYEEEE. The V and J ends lost 2 bases and 6 bases, in that order; junction bases with no gene match: 9. Written as DNA, the CDR3 is TGTGCCAGCAGCTTCCGGACAGGGTATGCGAAGACCCAGTACTTC. Its translation is CASSFRTGYAKTQYF.

V usage is TRBV6-1 and J usage is TRBJ2-3; TRBD2 agrees at 11 bases. Germline V lookup: CDR1 MNHNS, CDR2 SASEGT. The length of the CDR3 is 16 residues. The CDR3 region is CANSETLAGGLDTQYF. For the CDR3, the DNA is TGTGCTAACAGTGAGACCTTAGCGGGAGGGCTCGATACGCAGTATTTT.

About this clonotype itself: Germline and junction disagree at one end, which may indicate a read error. This sequence joins TRBV5-1 and TRBJ2-2; maybe TRBD2 (5 bases). Germline V lookup: CDR1 SGHRS, CDR2 YFSETQ. The CDR3 is 15 amino acids. CDR3 amino acids: CASSLVLRTIGELFF. For the CDR3, the DNA is TGCGCCAGCAGCTTGGTTCTGCGTACGATCGGGGAACTGTTTTTT.

About this clonotype: Its ends do not fully match the called genes, so a read error is possible. The V and J genes are TRBV24-1 and TRBJ1-3, with D maybe TRBD1 (5 bases). Looked up from germline, CDR1 is KGHDR and CDR2 is SFDVKD. This CDR3 has 16 residues. DNA of the CDR3: TGTACCACTCTAATTTCCCGGGGGAGCTCTGGAAACACCATATATTTT. Its protein product is CTTLISRGSSGNTIYF.

In this sample, this clonotype turned up once. A much larger clone differs by one base, so this may be a read error. V and J are TRBV20-1 and TRBJ2-7, with TRBD2 matching over 9 bases. From germline, CDR1 is DFQATT and CDR2 SNEGSKA (reference sequence). The CDR3 loop spans 12 amino acids. The CDR3 region is CSTRLAEYEQYF. The CDR3 bases are TGCAGTACTAGACTAGCGGAGTACGAGCAGTACTTC.

The chain recombines TRBV7-2 with TRBJ2-3, with TRBD2 matching 10 bases. Germline V CDR1 and CDR2: SGHTA, FQGNSA. The ends lost 1 base at V and 4 bases at J; junction bases unmatched: 5. CDR3 length equals 16 residues. The CDR3 DNA reads TGTGCCAGCAGCTTAGTCAGCGGGAGGGCCGCAGATACGCAGTATTTT. It specifies CASSLVSGRAADTQYF.

This clonotype appeared a single time. This chain's CDR3 is CASSTEGKRDSLHF. The DNA of the CDR3 is TGTGCCAGCAGCACCGAGGGTAAGCGCGACAGCCTCCACTTT. This chain connects TRBV11-2 to TRBJ1-6, with a possible D match to TRBD1 (5 bases). Between the trimmed V and J ends, which lost 5 bases and 15 bases, there was a span of 20 bases. The CDR3 is 14 residues long. Germline assignment: CDR1 SGHAT and CDR2 FQNNGV.

A note on this clonotype: Compared with germline, one end of the junction differs, possibly owing to a read error. The chain uses TRBV11-2 and TRBJ2-1, with D hard to call. Germline V gene sequence: CDR1 SGHAT, CDR2 FQNNGV. This CDR3 has 13 amino acids. The CDR3 spells CASNLRAANEQFF. Written as DNA, the CDR3 is TGTGCCAGCAACTTAAGGGCGGCCAATGAGCAGTTCTTC.

Regarding this clonotype: This may arise from a read error, as a much more abundant clone is one base away. The chain uses TRBV5-1 and TRBJ2-1; 8 bases are shared with TRBD1. V dropped 8 bases and J dropped 3; count of bases not matched to a gene: 10. This CDR3 is built from 15 residues. Per germline, CDR1 SGHRS and CDR2 YFSETQ. CDR3 sequence: CARWLGTGYYNEQFF. The CDR3, as DNA: TGCGCCAGGTGGCTGGGGACAGGCTACTACAATGAGCAGTTCTTC.

At least ten counts were recorded for this clonotype. The chain recombines TRBV12-3 or TRBV12-4 with TRBJ2-1, with a possible D match to TRBD2 (5 bases). V shed 3 bases and J shed 2 bases, with 11 bases lying between them. The CDR3 runs to 15 residues. CDR3 region: CASSLELVTYNEQFF. CDR3 bases: TGTGCCAGCAGTTTGGAACTAGTGACCTACAATGAGCAGTTCTTC.